Shown below are 30 T cell receptor beta chains from a single sample sequenced in a study of identical twins. TCRdb called the 5' RACE reads again in MiXCR, with one record for every CDR3 protein. The sample lists 200,000 to 300,000 distinct CDR3 sequences; about 11% were seen once. The sample was memory T cells sorted from blood. Receptors originate from a man aged 45-65 years in good health.

This chain uses TRBV27 with TRBJ2-3; weak D call: TRBD2 (6 bases). CDR3 length: 16 residues. Trimming took off 5 bases at V and 2 bases at J, with 17 bases between the two ends. Germline V gene lookup returns CDR1 MNHEY and CDR2 SMNVEV (reference sequence). This CDR3 reads CASSPFTSLTTDTQYF. Here the CDR3 DNA reads TGTGCCAGCAGTCCCTTCACTAGCCTTACCACAGATACGCAGTATTTT.

This clonotype was counted at least ten times. The chain couples TRBV12-3 or TRBV12-4 to TRBJ1-2; D is undetermined. V lost 3 bases, J lost 4 bases, and 12 bases lay in between. This CDR3 comprises 14 residues. The CDR3 spells CASSLGGISYGYTF. The CDR3 region has the DNA TGTGCCAGCAGTTTGGGTGGGATTAGCTATGGCTACACCTTC.

This clonotype was counted only a few times. The chain carries TRBV7-8 and TRBJ2-5, with D possibly matching TRBD1 (6 bases). The CDR3 is 15 amino acids. Trimming took 5 bases from V and 2 from J, leaving 15 bases between them. CDR1 and CDR2 (germline): SGHVS, FQNEAQ. CDR3 DNA: TGTGCCAGCAGCCCGTGGGGTGGGACACAAGAGACCCAGTACTTC. Translating gives CASSPWGGTQETQYF.

This clonotype was observed at least ten times. Sequence at one end of the junction differs from germline and may be a read error. The J gene is TRBJ2-7, the V gene TRBV11-2; D may be TRBD1 or TRBD2 (5 bases each). The CDR3 has 12 residues. The V gene's germline CDR1 is SGHAT and CDR2 FQNNGV. CDR3 amino acids: CASSHLGRDGSF. The CDR3 DNA reads TGTGCCAGCAGCCATCTAGGCCGGGACGGATCCTTC. Full variable domain (outside the CDR3, taken from reference TRBV11-2 and TRBJ2-7): EAGVAQSPRYKIIEKRQSVAFWCNPISGHATLYWYQQILGQGPKLLIQFQNNGVVDDSQLPKDRFSAERLKGVDSTLKIQPAKLEDSAVYLCASSHLGRDGSFGPGTRLTVT.

The sample holds many counts of this clonotype. This chain joins TRBV7-2 and TRBJ1-1; D remains unclear. Germline assignment: CDR1 SGHTA and CDR2 FQGNSA. Trimming stripped 3 bases from V and 2 bases from J, with 13 bases between. CDR3 size: 15 residues. CDR3: CASSFWASQNTEAFF. The CDR3 DNA reads as TGTGCCAGCAGCTTTTGGGCCAGCCAAAACACTGAAGCTTTCTTT.

This clonotype was seen many times. The chain is built from TRBV7-9 and TRBJ2-1; 9 bases line up with TRBD2. There are 17 residues in the CDR3. V shed 8 bases and J 4 bases; nucleotides not matched to a gene: 15. Germline-derived CDR1 and CDR2 are SEHNR and FQNEAQ (reference sequence). CDR3 residues: CASSGAGGPGSYNEQFF. CDR3 sequence (DNA): TGTGCCAGCTCTGGAGCGGGGGGCCCGGGCTCTTACAATGAGCAGTTCTTC.

The chain recombines TRBV14 with TRBJ1-3; D may be TRBD1 (5 bases). Germline CDR1 reads SGHDN; CDR2 reads FVKESK. The V and J ends lost 4 bases and 0 bases respectively, with 10 bases between them. The CDR3 length is 15 residues. CDR3 sequence: CASSRDLFSGNTIYF. Written as DNA, the CDR3 is TGTGCCAGCAGCCGGGACTTATTCTCTGGAAACACCATATATTTT.

The rearrangement joins TRBV14 to TRBJ2-7; D ambiguous. Trimming pared 3 bases from V and 5 bases from J, leaving 5 bases between. This CDR3 region has 11 residues. Germline CDR1 and CDR2: SGHDN and FVKESK. The CDR3 region has the DNA TGTGCCAGCAGCCACCGAAACGAGCAGTACTTC. Its protein is CASSHRNEQYF.

The sample holds many counts of this clonotype. The V and J genes are TRBV11-2 and TRBJ2-7, with 7 bases aligning to TRBD1. The trim removed 6 bases at V and 4 bases at J, leaving 6 bases unmatched. The germline CDR1 and CDR2 sequences are SGHAT and FQNNGV. CDR3 size: 13 residues. CDR3 bases: TGTGCCAGCAGTCCGGGACAGCTTTACGAGCAGTACTTC. Its translation: CASSPGQLYEQYF. Filled out from reference TRBV11-2 and TRBJ2-7, the complete variable domain reads EAGVAQSPRYKIIEKRQSVAFWCNPISGHATLYWYQQILGQGPKLLIQFQNNGVVDDSQLPKDRFSAERLKGVDSTLKIQPAKLEDSAVYLCASSPGQLYEQYFGPGTRLTVT.

V and J are TRBV7-2 and TRBJ2-7; D is unclear. This CDR3 comprises 14 residues. V dropped 3 bases and J dropped 2 bases, with 11 bases sitting between them. Germline values: CDR1 SGHTA, CDR2 FQGNSA. The CDR3 spells CASSFSSAAYEQYF. The CDR3 bases are TGTGCCAGCAGCTTCAGTTCTGCGGCCTACGAGCAGTACTTC.

This chain uses TRBV3-1 with TRBJ2-2, with TRBD2 identical over 7 bases. Per germline, CDR1 LGHDT and CDR2 YNNKEL (reference sequence). V was pared by 3 bases and J by 1 base, with 2 bases of the junction left unmatched. The CDR3 has 15 residues. CDR3 in DNA: TGTGCCAGCAGCCAGGCTAGCGGGAACACCGGGGAGCTGTTTTTT. Amino acids: CASSQASGNTGELFF.

This clonotype was seen more than once but under ten times. Being one base from a much bigger clone, this may be a read error. The chain employs TRBV7-8 and TRBJ2-5, with D uncertain. Germline assignment: CDR1 SGHVS and CDR2 FQNEAQ. The CDR3 contains 12 residues. This CDR3 is CASIGVSETQCF. The CDR3 coding sequence is TGTGCCAGCATAGGCGTGTCGGAGACCCAGTGCTTC.

This clonotype has ten or more counts. This CDR3 reads CASKVRAGNIQYF. Written as DNA, the CDR3 is TGTGCCAGCAAAGTAAGGGCTGGAAACATTCAGTACTTC. This chain connects TRBV27 to TRBJ2-4; D gene uncertain. The CDR3 length is 13 residues. V lost 7 bases and J lost 6, with 13 bases in between. Germline CDR1 reads MNHEY; CDR2 reads SMNVEV (reference sequence).

This clonotype was observed a few times. This rearrangement joins TRBV18 to TRBJ2-7, with D perhaps TRBD2 (6 bases). CDR3 length: 18 residues. V lost 2 bases and J lost 3, with 23 bases in between. Germline loops: CDR1 KGHSH, CDR2 LQKENI. In nucleotides, the CDR3 is TGTGCCAGCTCACCAAAACGGGTGGCGGGACTGGACTACTACGAGCAGTACTTC. Protein product: CASSPKRVAGLDYYEQYF.

This sequence joins TRBV7-7 and TRBJ2-7; perhaps TRBD1 as D (5 bases). The CDR3 sequence is 13 residues long. Germline CDR1 SSHAT, CDR2 FNYEAQ (reference sequence). V lost 5 bases, J lost 7 bases, and 15 bases lay in between. The DNA for the CDR3 is TGTGCCAGCAGCCCGACCCCAGGGTATGAGCAGTACTTC. Amino acids: CASSPTPGYEQYF.

V is TRBV4-3 and J is TRBJ2-1; the match to TRBD2 covers 10 bases. Trimming at V came to 2 bases and at J to 4 bases, leaving 5 bases not matched to a gene. The CDR3 length is 16 residues. The germline gives CDR1 LGHNA, CDR2 YSLEER. The CDR3 loop reads CASSQSRLAGYNEQFF. The DNA for the CDR3 is TGCGCCAGCAGCCAATCCAGACTAGCGGGTTACAATGAGCAGTTCTTC.

V and J are TRBV6-2 or TRBV6-3 and TRBJ2-2, with TRBD1 matching over 10 bases. Looked up from germline, CDR1 is MNHEY and CDR2 is SVGEGT. With V trimmed by 4 bases and J by 4 bases, 6 bases remained unmatched. CDR3 size: 16 residues. The CDR3 loop reads CASSFRDRGLTGELFF. DNA of the CDR3: TGTGCCAGCAGTTTCCGGGACAGGGGTCTCACCGGGGAGCTGTTTTTT.

This clonotype was counted a few times. V gene TRBV20-1 combines with J gene TRBJ1-1; 7 positions match TRBD1. This CDR3 comprises 12 residues. The junction had 2 bases not matched to a gene; V was cut back by 6 bases and J by 1 base. Germline V gene data show CDR1 as DFQATT and CDR2 as SNEGSKA (reference sequence). In DNA, the CDR3 is TGCAGTGCCCAGGGGGGGAACACTGAAGCTTTCTTT. Amino acids: CSAQGGNTEAFF.

This clonotype occurred a few times. The rearrangement joins TRBV11-2 to TRBJ2-7; weak D call: TRBD1 (5 bases). Germline V CDR1 and CDR2: SGHAT, FQNNGV. This CDR3 is 18 amino acids long. V was pared by 5 bases and J by 4 bases, with 27 bases between. The CDR3 protein is CASSPLPPGFVASYEQYF. The CDR3 nucleotides are TGTGCCAGCAGCCCTCTCCCTCCAGGGTTCGTCGCTAGTTACGAGCAGTACTTC.

This clonotype was seen ten or more times. The chain joins TRBV20-1 to TRBJ1-2; perhaps TRBD1 as D (6 bases). The CDR3 spans 14 residues. V lost 4 bases to trimming and J lost 2 bases, with 14 bases between them. Germline loops: CDR1 DFQATT, CDR2 SNEGSKA (reference sequence). The CDR3 protein is CSATPPRGNYGYTF. The CDR3 DNA sequence: TGCAGTGCTACTCCCCCCAGGGGCAACTATGGCTACACCTTC.

This clonotype was observed at least ten times. This chain connects TRBV21-1 to TRBJ1-5; the table gives TRBD1 as D, unverified against the DNA. TRBV21-1 has pseudogene status. The CDR3 extends over 15 amino acids. The CDR3 here is CASSKVAKGDQPQHF. CDR3 bases: TGTGCCAGCAGCAAAGTAGCCAAGGGGGATCAGCCCCAGCATTTT.

At least ten counts were recorded for this clonotype. The chain recombines TRBV7-2 with TRBJ2-7, with 7 bases identical to TRBD1. Germline V lookup: CDR1 SGHTA, CDR2 FQGNSA. J was trimmed by 3 bases and V by 6 bases; bases with no gene match: 8. This CDR3 spans 14 amino acids. CDR3 sequence reads: CASRDPGQLYEQYF. The CDR3 DNA is TGTGCCAGCAGAGATCCGGGACAGCTCTACGAGCAGTACTTC.

The rearrangement links TRBV24-1 to TRBJ2-5, with D unclear. Trimming took off 5 bases at V and 2 bases at J, with 17 bases between the two ends. The germline gives CDR1 KGHDR, CDR2 SFDVKD. The CDR3 is 16 residues long. The CDR3 DNA sequence: TGTGCCACCAGTGCCCCAAAAGGGCCGCATCAAGAGACCCAGTACTTC. The encoded protein is CATSAPKGPHQETQYF.

The genes are TRBV7-2 and TRBJ1-6, with D perhaps TRBD1 (6 bases). Trimming removed 7 bases from V and 6 bases from J, with 19 bases in between. Per germline, CDR1 SGHTA and CDR2 FQGNSA. The CDR3 is 16 residues long. This chain's CDR3 is CASTPRPGVSNSPLHF. As DNA, the CDR3 is TGTGCCAGCACCCCCAGGCCAGGGGTCAGTAATTCACCCCTCCACTTT.

This clonotype was observed a handful of times. The chain recombines TRBV5-1 with TRBJ2-2, with D maybe TRBD1 (6 bases). V was shortened by 1 base and J by 1 base, with 11 bases between the two germline ends. CDR1 and CDR2 (germline): SGHRS, YFSETQ. This CDR3 region has 16 residues. For the CDR3, the DNA is TGCGCCAGCAGCTTGATGGTCAGGGGGAACACCGGGGAGCTGTTTTTT. Translating it yields CASSLMVRGNTGELFF.

The sample holds many counts of this clonotype. The V and J genes are TRBV5-1 and TRBJ2-3; 11 bases align to TRBD2. Per germline, CDR1 SGHRS and CDR2 YFSETQ. Trimming removed 0 bases from V and 4 bases from J; junction bases left unmatched: 7. This CDR3 contains 17 residues. CDR3 bases: TGCGCCAGCAGCTTGGGAAATAGCGGGGGGGTTGCAGATACGCAGTATTTT. Its translation: CASSLGNSGGVADTQYF. Variable domain in full (rest from reference TRBV5-1 and TRBJ2-3): KAGVTQTPRYLIKTRGQQVTLSCSPISGHRSVSWYQQTPGQGLQFLFEYFSETQRNKGNFPGRFSGRQFSNSRSEMNVSTLELGDSALYLCASSLGNSGGVADTQYFGPGTRLTVL.

This clonotype turned up a few times. The J gene is TRBJ2-1, the V gene TRBV10-3; D is possibly TRBD2 (6 bases). CDR1 and CDR2 from the germline V gene are ENHRY and SYGVKD. This CDR3 has 15 amino acids. The V and J ends lost 3 bases and 4 bases respectively, with 13 bases between them. CDR3 in amino acids: CAISEGLAEYNEQFF. CDR3 coding DNA: TGTGCCATCAGTGAAGGATTAGCGGAGTACAATGAGCAGTTCTTC.

A few counts support this clonotype. This chain joins TRBV27 and TRBJ1-2; D unresolved. The CDR3 length is 16 residues. Trimming shortened V by 5 bases and J by 7 bases, and 23 bases separated the two germline ends. The germline CDR1 and CDR2 sequences are MNHEY and SMNVEV (reference sequence). The CDR3 loop reads CASSPSWVTRHSGYTF. As DNA, the CDR3 is TGTGCCAGCAGTCCCTCCTGGGTAACCCGGCATAGTGGCTACACCTTC.

The chain uses TRBV6-1 and TRBJ2-5, with 7 bases fitting TRBD2. The CDR3 runs 17 residues. Germline CDR1 is MNHNS and CDR2 is SASEGT. V was pared by 5 bases and J by 6 bases, with 18 bases of the junction left unmatched. The CDR3 DNA sequence: TGTGCCAGCAGTCCCCCGTCTTTCGCGGGAGTCGGAAAGACCCAGTACTTC. Encoded protein: CASSPPSFAGVGKTQYF.

This clonotype was counted at least ten times. The chain recombines TRBV28 with TRBJ1-5, with 7 bases lining up with TRBD1. There are 16 residues in the CDR3. Germline CDR1 is MDHEN and CDR2 is SYDVKM. After removal of 4 bases from V and 3 bases from J, the junction contained 9 bases not matched to a gene. CDR3 sequence: CASSSLRQGYNQPQHF. The CDR3, as DNA: TGTGCCAGCAGTTCCCTTCGACAGGGCTACAATCAGCCCCAGCATTTT.